A selection of T cell receptor beta chains follows, all from one sample in a study of blood T cell repertoires in COVID-19. Sequenced by immunoSEQ multiplex PCR; TCRdb stores in-frame clones only, minus some. Of about 250,000 clones in the sample, roughly 89% were seen once. The sequenced sample consisted of peripheral blood. The receptors come from a middle-aged woman who had recovered from COVID-19. Both conserved end residues are part of each CDR3. The D gene is left open where the match is weak. Some rows mark clone size as missing; the rest say once, few, many or name a class of expanded clone.

CDR3 length: 15
J gene: TRBJ2-2
V gene: TRBV6-5
clone size: NA
D gene: NA
CDR3 protein: CASSEKVAGTGELFF
CDR3 DNA: TGTGCCAGCAGCGAGAAGGTGGCGGGGACCGGGGAGCTGTTTTTT

CDR3 length: 13
J gene: TRBJ2-5
V gene: TRBV5-1
clone size: NA
D gene: TRBD2
CDR3 protein: CASSSGDQETQYF
CDR3 DNA: TGCGCCAGCAGCAGCGGGGACCAAGAGACCCAGTACTTC

CDR3 length: 14
J gene: TRBJ1-5
V gene: TRBV19
clone size: NA
D gene: TRBD1
CDR3 protein: CASQTGGYNQPQHF
CDR3 DNA: TGTGCCAGTCAGACAGGGGGTTACAATCAGCCCCAGCATTTT

CDR3 length: 15
J gene: TRBJ1-5
V gene: TRBV7-2
clone size: NA
D gene: TRBD1
CDR3 protein: CASSFQGETNQPQHF
CDR3 DNA: TGTGCCAGCAGCTTCCAGGGGGAAACTAATCAGCCCCAGCATTTT

CDR3 length: 15
J gene: TRBJ2-1
V gene: TRBV6-5
clone size: NA
D gene: TRBD2
CDR3 protein: CASSQLAGFYNEQFF
CDR3 DNA: TGTGCCAGCAGTCAACTAGCGGGGTTCTACAATGAGCAGTTCTTC

CDR3 length: 14
J gene: TRBJ2-2
V gene: TRBV19
clone size: once
D gene: NA
CDR3 protein: CASSSRGNTGELFF
CDR3 DNA: TGTGCCAGTAGTAGTAGGGGGAACACCGGGGAGCTGTTTTTT

CDR3 length: 14
J gene: TRBJ1-5
V gene: TRBV19
clone size: NA
D gene: NA
CDR3 protein: CASNPQGPNQPQHF
CDR3 DNA: TGTGCCAGTAACCCACAGGGTCCCAATCAGCCCCAGCATTTT

CDR3 length: 13
J gene: TRBJ2-5
V gene: TRBV5-6
clone size: NA
D gene: NA
CDR3 protein: CASSWRQEETQYF
CDR3 DNA: TGTGCCAGCAGCTGGCGACAGGAGGAGACCCAGTACTTC

CDR3 length: 14
J gene: TRBJ1-5
V gene: TRBV6-5
clone size: NA
D gene: TRBD1
CDR3 protein: CASRSNRGHQPQHF
CDR3 DNA: TGTGCCAGCAGGTCGAACAGGGGGCATCAGCCCCAGCATTTT

CDR3 length: 12
J gene: TRBJ1-5
V gene: TRBV28
clone size: NA
D gene: NA
CDR3 protein: CASSRSNQPQHF
CDR3 DNA: TGTGCCAGCAGCCGTAGCAATCAGCCCCAGCATTTT

CDR3 length: 15
J gene: TRBJ1-2
V gene: TRBV5-1
clone size: NA
D gene: NA
CDR3 protein: CASSWGTRPSIGYTF
CDR3 DNA: TGCGCCAGCAGCTGGGGGACACGGCCCTCGATTGGCTACACCTTC

CDR3 length: 13
J gene: TRBJ2-5
V gene: TRBV28
clone size: once
D gene: NA
CDR3 protein: CASSSGAEETQYF
CDR3 DNA: TGTGCCAGCAGTTCTGGGGCGGAGGAGACCCAGTACTTC

CDR3 length: 12
J gene: TRBJ2-2
V gene: TRBV11-3
clone size: NA
D gene: NA
CDR3 protein: CASSLDLGELFF
CDR3 DNA: TGTGCCAGCAGCTTAGACTTGGGGGAGCTGTTTTTT

CDR3 length: 16
J gene: TRBJ1-6
V gene: TRBV14
clone size: few
D gene: NA
CDR3 protein: CASSQGGRGNYSPLHF
CDR3 DNA: TGTGCCAGCAGCCAAGGGGGAAGGGGCAACTATTCACCCCTCCACTTT

CDR3 length: 16
J gene: TRBJ2-2
V gene: TRBV15
clone size: NA
D gene: NA
CDR3 protein: CATSETGRGWTGELFF
CDR3 DNA: TGTGCCACCAGCGAAACAGGGCGTGGGTGGACCGGGGAGCTGTTTTTT

CDR3 length: 13
J gene: TRBJ2-1
V gene: TRBV12-3/TRBV12-4
clone size: NA
D gene: NA
CDR3 protein: CASLQVGHNEQFF
CDR3 DNA: TGTGCCAGCCTACAGGTAGGCCACAATGAGCAGTTCTTC

CDR3 length: 15
J gene: TRBJ2-4
V gene: TRBV3-1/TRBV3-2
clone size: once
D gene: NA
CDR3 protein: CASSQDSLAKNIQYF
CDR3 DNA: TGTGCCAGCAGCCAAGATTCTCTAGCCAAAAACATTCAGTACTTC

CDR3 length: 15
J gene: TRBJ2-7
V gene: TRBV19
clone size: NA
D gene: NA
CDR3 protein: CASSSRQETTYEQYF
CDR3 DNA: TGTGCCAGTAGTTCAAGACAGGAGACCACCTACGAGCAGTACTTC

CDR3 length: 13
J gene: TRBJ1-1
V gene: TRBV30
clone size: once
D gene: TRBD1
CDR3 protein: CAWSVHRGTEAFF
CDR3 DNA: TGTGCCTGGAGTGTCCACAGGGGCACTGAAGCTTTCTTT

CDR3 length: 18
J gene: TRBJ2-4
V gene: TRBV12-2
clone size: NA
D gene: NA
CDR3 protein: CASRRKPPGQGAENIQYF
CDR3 DNA: TGTGCAAGTCGCCGTAAGCCCCCCGGACAGGGGGCGGAAAACATTCAGTACTTC

CDR3 length: 21
J gene: TRBJ1-2
V gene: TRBV18
clone size: NA
D gene: TRBD1
CDR3 protein: CASSPYFAAGTGGDFGYGYTF
CDR3 DNA: TGTGCCAGCTCACCATACTTCGCGGCCGGGACAGGGGGCGATTTTGGCTATGGCTACACCTTC

CDR3 length: 15
J gene: TRBJ2-1
V gene: TRBV7-9
clone size: NA
D gene: NA
CDR3 protein: CASSKGQTHVDEQFF
CDR3 DNA: TGTGCCAGCAGCAAAGGACAGACCCACGTCGATGAGCAGTTCTTC